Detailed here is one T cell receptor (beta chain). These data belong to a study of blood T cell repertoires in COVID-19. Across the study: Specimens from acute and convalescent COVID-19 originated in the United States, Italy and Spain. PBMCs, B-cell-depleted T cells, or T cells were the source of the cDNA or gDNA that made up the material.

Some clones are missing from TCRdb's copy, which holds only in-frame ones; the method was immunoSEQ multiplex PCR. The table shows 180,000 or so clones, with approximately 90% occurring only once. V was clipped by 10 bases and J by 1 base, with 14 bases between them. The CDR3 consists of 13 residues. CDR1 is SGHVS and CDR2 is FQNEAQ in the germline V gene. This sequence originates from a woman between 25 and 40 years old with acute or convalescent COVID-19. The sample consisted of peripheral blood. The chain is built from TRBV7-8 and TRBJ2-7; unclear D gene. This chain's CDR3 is CATNDGGSYEQYF. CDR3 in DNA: TGTGCCACAAACGACGGCGGTTCCTACGAGCAGTACTTC.